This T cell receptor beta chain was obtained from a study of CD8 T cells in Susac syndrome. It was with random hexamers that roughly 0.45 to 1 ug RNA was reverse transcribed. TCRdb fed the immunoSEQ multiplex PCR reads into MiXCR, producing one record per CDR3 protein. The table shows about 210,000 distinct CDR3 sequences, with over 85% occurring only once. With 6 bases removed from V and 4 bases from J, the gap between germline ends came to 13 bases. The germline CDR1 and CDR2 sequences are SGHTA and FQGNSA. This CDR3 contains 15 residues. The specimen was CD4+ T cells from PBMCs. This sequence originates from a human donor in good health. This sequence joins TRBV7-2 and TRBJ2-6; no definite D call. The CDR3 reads CASRASFSGANVLTF. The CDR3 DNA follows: TGTGCCAGCAGGGCTAGTTTTTCCGGGGCCAACGTCCTGACTTTC.